The subject of this entry is one TCR beta chain. Its antigen remains unidentified. Sequencing used immunoSEQ multiplex PCR; TCRdb keeps in-frame clones, though not all of them. This sample yields 30,000 to 40,000 clones, of which more than 60% are seen a single time; roughly 0.72% belongs to the top ten. This entry belongs to a study of monozygotic twins with cystic fibrosis. The germline CDR1 and CDR2 sequences are MGHDK and SYGVNS. There are 15 residues in the CDR3. The V and J ends lost 1 base and 1 base respectively, with 10 bases between them. Broader study findings: The repertoire was suggested to be naive-dominated, clonality median around 0.01. Nucleotide-identical clonotype sharing was significantly higher within monozygotic CF twin pairs than between unrelated CF individuals. V usage most resembled the co-twin in 13 of 16 pairs.

Sequencing used blood. This receptor was taken from a girl under 18 with cystic fibrosis. This chain connects TRBV25-1 to TRBJ1-1, with no clear D. The CDR3 region has the DNA TGTGCCAGCAGTGAATCCCCTGCGGAGAACACTGAAGCTTTCTTT. This translates into CASSESPAENTEAFF.